Listed here is a single T cell receptor (beta chain). The CDR3 runs to 15 residues. Germline values: CDR1 SGHTA, CDR2 FQGNSA. Trimming cost V 5 bases and J 8 bases; bases outside gene matches: 7. Original processing methods: Estimation of nucleated cell counts was performed using reference gene primer amplification. TCRdb keeps only in-frame clones here, not all; method: immunoSEQ multiplex PCR. Clone size and V and J calls were adopted from that table, with D and trimming inferred from the DNA. The sample records 99,000 or so clones, about 82% being singletons. The sample comes from a study of blood T cell repertoires in COVID-19. Looking at the study overall: COVID-19 samples from acute and convalescent phases originated in the United States, Italy and Spain.

The sequence came from a woman aged 60-75 years in a cohort sampled during active or convalescent COVID-19. The sample taken for sequencing was peripheral blood. The V gene is TRBV7-2, the J gene TRBJ1-4; 11 bases map to TRBD1. Written as DNA, the CDR3 is TGTGCCAGCAGCACCCGGACAGGGGGCTGGGAAAAACTGTTTTTT. This gives the protein CASSTRTGGWEKLFF.